The 9 T cell receptor beta chains below all came from one sample that was sequenced in a study of a mutant IDH1 vaccine in newly diagnosed glioma. The time point denotes: week 35, safety follow-up. The vaccine gave 300 ug of a 20-mer mutant IDH1 peptide subcutaneously per dose. The antigens of these receptors remain unknown. Profiled with immunoSEQ multiplex PCR; TCRdb holds only in-frame clones, not every one. The sample carries 35,000 to 45,000 clones, around 83% recorded once. Sequenced material: PBMCs, taken from a glioma patient whose treatment included an IDH1 peptide vaccine. These receptors were obtained from a woman aged 45 to 65 with glioma.

The CDR3: CASSLSWDQPQHF. The CDR3, as DNA: TGTGCCAGCAGCTTAAGTTGGGATCAGCCCCAGCATTTT. The J gene is TRBJ1-5, the V gene TRBV11-2; D gene ambiguous. Germline values: CDR1 SGHAT, CDR2 FQNNGV. This CDR3 has 13 amino acids. V lost 2 bases and J 5 bases, leaving 7 bases between the germline ends. The full variable domain, completed using reference TRBV11-2 and TRBJ1-5, is EAGVAQSPRYKIIEKRQSVAFWCNPISGHATLYWYQQILGQGPKLLIQFQNNGVVDDSQLPKDRFSAERLKGVDSTLKIQPAKLEDSAVYLCASSLSWDQPQHFGDGTRLSIL.

The chain employs TRBV5-6 and TRBJ2-3; 9 positions agree with TRBD2. CDR3 length: 18 residues. V shed 4 bases, J shed 2 bases, and the junction held 14 bases outside the gene matches. CDR1 SGHDT and CDR2 YYEEEE come from the germline V gene. The CDR3 loop reads CASSRMTGGGGATDTQYF. The CDR3 region has the DNA TGTGCCAGCAGCCGCATGACAGGCGGCGGGGGGGCCACAGATACGCAGTATTTT.

Comment on this clone: One end of the junction is discordant with germline, which a read error may explain. The chain links TRBV5-1 to TRBJ2-7, with D hard to call. This CDR3 spans 14 amino acids. Germline V gene data show CDR1 as SGHRS and CDR2 as YFSETQ. CDR3 loop: CASRRGRTYYEQYF. CDR3 nucleotide sequence: TGTGCCAGCAGGAGAGGCAGGACCTACTACGAGCAGTACTTC.

This clone has a single count. This sequence joins TRBV7-2 and TRBJ2-3; D is possibly TRBD2 (5 bases). Germline values: CDR1 SGHTA, CDR2 FQGNSA. Trimming shortened V by 5 bases and J by 0 bases, and 9 bases separated the two germline ends. The CDR3 loop spans 14 amino acids. CDR3 region: CASSTRTSTDTQYF. In DNA, the CDR3 is TGTGCCAGCAGCACGCGGACTAGCACAGATACGCAGTATTTT.

The chain carries TRBV9 and TRBJ1-1, with no clear D. V lost 4 bases to trimming and J lost 0 bases, with 10 bases between them. The CDR3 spans 14 residues. Germline V gene lookup returns CDR1 SGDLS and CDR2 YYNGEE. The CDR3: CASSPLSMNTEAFF. CDR3 sequence (DNA): TGTGCCAGCAGCCCCCTATCCATGAACACTGAAGCTTTCTTT.

The V gene is TRBV6-9, the J gene TRBJ2-1; D is perhaps TRBD1 or TRBD2 (6 bases each). V dropped 8 bases and J dropped 10 bases, with 12 bases sitting between them. Germline V gives CDR1 MNHGY, CDR2 SVAAGI. This CDR3 spans 11 amino acids. The CDR3 bases are TGTGCCAGCCGGAGGGGGTCCGAGCAGTTCTTC. It encodes CASRRGSEQFF.

This chain uses TRBV4-2 with TRBJ2-2; perhaps D is TRBD1 or TRBD2 (5 bases each). Germline lookup yields CDR1 LGHNA and CDR2 YNFKEQ. V lost 8 bases, J lost 8 bases, and 18 bases lay in between. This CDR3 is 14 amino acids long. The CDR3 protein is CASQGTPPGGELFF. The CDR3 DNA sequence: TGTGCCAGCCAGGGCACCCCCCCGGGGGGGGAGCTGTTTTTT.

This chain connects TRBV7-3 to TRBJ1-1, with D unclear. The V and J ends lost 5 bases and 2 bases respectively, with 15 bases between them. This CDR3 is 15 amino acids long. The germline CDR1 and CDR2 sequences are SGHTA and FQGTGA. The CDR3 reads CASSTTQITNTEAFF. The CDR3 DNA reads TGTGCCAGCAGCACCACACAGATAACCAACACTGAAGCTTTCTTT.

V and J are TRBV1 and TRBJ2-6; the table calls TRBD1, which could not be checked here. TRBV1 is described as a pseudogene. This CDR3 contains 15 residues. CDR3 amino acids: CTSSSAQSRANVLTF. The CDR3 DNA is TGCACCAGCAGCAGTGCACAAAGTCGGGCCAACGTCCTGACTTTC.